These 25 T cell receptor beta chains were sequenced from one sample in a study of OX40 agonist ivuxolimab in advanced cancers. Sequencing was performed with immunoSEQ multiplex PCR; in TCRdb, only in-frame clones are kept and a portion is missing. In the table there are tens of thousands of clones, roughly four fifths of which are singletons. This specimen consisted of CD4+ or CD8+ T cells sorted from blood, obtained in a trial of the OX40 agonist ivuxolimab. These receptor sequences come from an adult with an advanced solid tumor such as melanoma, head and neck, liver or kidney cancer.

The rearrangement uses TRBV7-6 and TRBJ2-2, with a tentative D call TRBD1 (7 bases). The CDR3 is made up of 16 amino acids. Looked up from germline, CDR1 is SGHVS and CDR2 is FNYEAQ. Trimming removed 8 bases at V and 8 bases at J, with 24 bases between. DNA of the CDR3: TGTGCCAGCTCTCCTACCCGGGCCCAGGGGGGTGGGGAGCTGTTTTTT. Its protein is CASSPTRAQGGGELFF.

This clone was seen just once. The J gene is TRBJ2-5, the V gene TRBV6-1; TRBD2 is a possible D gene (5 bases). V was cut by 8 bases and J by 5 bases, with 12 bases left in between. Germline V lookup: CDR1 MNHNS, CDR2 SASEGT. The CDR3 runs to 12 residues. CDR3 DNA sequence: TGTGCCAGCGCGGCGAGGGCGGAGACCCAGTACTTC. Residues: CASAARAETQYF.

The chain recombines TRBV7-9 with TRBJ2-5; D unclear. The germline V and J ends were trimmed by 3 bases and 5 bases, with 10 bases remaining between them. Looked up from germline, CDR1 is SEHNR and CDR2 is FQNEAQ (reference sequence). This CDR3 is 13 amino acids long. DNA of the CDR3: TGTGCCAGCAGCTTCAGCCCGGAGGAGACCCAGTACTTC. Translation: CASSFSPEETQYF.

V is TRBV5-5 and J is TRBJ2-2; TRBD2 might be the D (6 bases). CDR1 and CDR2 (germline): SGHKS, YYEKEE (reference sequence). The V end was cut by 2 bases, the J end by 1 base, with 18 bases between. CDR3 length equals 18 residues. This CDR3 reads CASSFRQAEGWNTGELFF. Here the CDR3 DNA reads TGTGCCAGCAGCTTTCGCCAGGCGGAGGGTTGGAACACCGGGGAGCTGTTTTTT.

This clone was seen only a few times. The chain couples TRBV27 to TRBJ2-2; D not resolved. The length of the CDR3 is 13 residues. CDR1 and CDR2 from the germline V gene are MNHEY and SMNVEV (reference sequence). V lost 2 bases, J lost 9 bases, and 10 bases lay in between. The CDR3 bases are TGTGCCAGCAGTTTACAGGCCCGGTGGGAGCTGTTTTTT. It is translated as CASSLQARWELFF.

The chain is built from TRBV7-9 and TRBJ1-2, with D perhaps TRBD1 (5 bases). CDR3 size: 16 residues. V was cut by 0 bases and J by 4 bases, with 15 bases left in between. Germline assignment: CDR1 SEHNR and CDR2 FQNEAQ (reference sequence). CDR3 sequence reads: CASSLAGQLGAYGYTF. In DNA form, the CDR3 reads TGTGCCAGCAGCTTAGCGGGGCAGCTCGGCGCCTATGGCTACACCTTC.

The chain has TRBV7-8 and TRBJ2-7, with D perhaps matching TRBD2 (6 bases). The V end lost 3 bases, the J end lost 2 bases, and 11 bases lay between the germline ends. The length of the CDR3 is 14 residues. Looked up from germline, CDR1 is SGHVS and CDR2 is FQNEAQ. DNA for the CDR3: TGTGCCAGCAGCTTTCCGGGAGCCCCCTACGAGCAGTACTTC. Translated, it gives CASSFPGAPYEQYF.

This clone has only a few counts. The rearrangement uses TRBV7-8 and TRBJ1-2; D is unresolved. Trimming cost V 5 bases and J 2 bases, with 9 bases left between them. CDR3 size: 13 residues. CDR1 SGHVS and CDR2 FQNEAQ come from the germline V gene. The CDR3 region has the DNA TGTGCCAGCAGCCCACAGCACAACTATGGCTACACCTTC. It encodes CASSPQHNYGYTF.

The V gene is TRBV19, the J gene TRBJ1-5; perhaps TRBD1 as D (6 bases). Germline values: CDR1 LNHDA, CDR2 SQIVND (reference sequence). Deletions cut 10 bases from V and 0 bases from J, with 13 bases between. This CDR3 is 14 amino acids long. The CDR3 DNA reads as TGTGCCACCAACAGGGAAGTTAGCAATCAGCCCCAGCATTTT. Its protein is CATNREVSNQPQHF.

The chain combines TRBV6-5 with TRBJ2-3, with 9 nucleotides matching TRBD1. Germline assignment: CDR1 MNHEY and CDR2 SVGAGI. The length of the CDR3 is 16 residues. V was pared by 4 bases and J by 4 bases, with 9 bases of the junction left unmatched. CDR3 in DNA: TGTGCCAGCAGTTTATACCGGGACAGGGTCGCAGATACGCAGTATTTT. It specifies CASSLYRDRVADTQYF.

This rearrangement joins TRBV7-8 to TRBJ1-6; 9 nucleotides agree with TRBD1. Trimming cost V 5 bases and J 7 bases; bases outside gene matches: 6. CDR3 length: 15 residues. The germline V gene has CDR1 SGHVS and CDR2 FQNEAQ. CDR3 residues: CASSLRDRENSPLHF. In DNA form, the CDR3 reads TGTGCCAGCAGCCTTAGGGACAGGGAGAATTCACCCCTCCACTTT.

The chain joins TRBV5-6 to TRBJ1-1; tentative D call: TRBD1 (6 bases). The germline V and J ends were trimmed by 6 bases and 4 bases, with 19 bases remaining between them. CDR3 length equals 15 residues. The germline CDR1 and CDR2 sequences are SGHDT and YYEEEE. The chain's CDR3 is CASTITTGSLTEAFF. The CDR3 DNA is TGTGCCAGCACAATAACGACAGGAAGCCTCACTGAAGCTTTCTTT.

This sequence joins TRBV6-5 and TRBJ2-1; TRBD2 aligns across 16 bases. J gave up 13 bases and V 0 bases, and 6 bases lay outside the gene matches. From germline, CDR1 is MNHEY and CDR2 SVGAGI. The CDR3 length is 16 residues. This CDR3 is CASSYSSGLAGGVQFF. Written as DNA, the CDR3 is TGTGCCAGCAGTTACTCCTCGGGACTAGCGGGAGGGGTTCAGTTCTTC.

This chain connects TRBV9 to TRBJ2-7; D unclear. From germline, CDR1 is SGDLS and CDR2 YYNGEE. V was cut by 1 base and J by 1 base, with 9 bases left in between. The CDR3 loop spans 14 amino acids. The CDR3 DNA follows: TGTGCCAGCAGCGTAAGGGATTTTTCCTACGAGCAGTACTTC. Translation gives CASSVRDFSYEQYF. The complete variable domain, with remaining parts taken from reference TRBV9 and TRBJ2-7, reads DSGVTQTPKHLITATGQRVTLRCSPRSGDLSVYWYQQSLDQGLQFLIQYYNGEERAKGNILERFSAQQFPDLHSELNLSSLELGDSALYFCASSVRDFSYEQYFGPGTRLTVT.

The CDR3, as DNA: TGTGCCAGCACCGGACAGGGTTATAATTCACCCCTCCACTTT. The encoded protein is CASTGQGYNSPLHF. The rearrangement joins TRBV28 to TRBJ1-6; 8 bases fit TRBD1. Per germline, CDR1 MDHEN and CDR2 SYDVKM. V gave up 7 bases and J gave up 4 bases; unmatched junction bases: 3. The CDR3 consists of 14 residues. Full variable domain (rest looked up from reference TRBV28 and TRBJ1-6): DVKVTQSSRYLVKRTGEKVFLECVQDMDHENMFWYRQDPGLGLRLIYFSYDVKMKEKGDIPEGYSVSREKKERFSLILESASTNQTSMYLCASTGQGYNSPLHFGNGTRLTVT.

The chain recombines TRBV18 with TRBJ1-1, with 7 positions matching TRBD1. CDR3 length equals 14 residues. Germline assignment: CDR1 KGHSH and CDR2 LQKENI. J lost 1 base, V lost 3 bases, and 2 bases had no gene match. CDR3 nucleotide sequence: TGTGCCAGCTCACCCGGGACAGCGAACACTGAAGCTTTCTTT. Protein product: CASSPGTANTEAFF.

The V gene is TRBV28, the J gene TRBJ1-6; TRBD1 might be the D (6 bases). V was pared by 2 bases and J by 9 bases, with 14 bases between. The CDR3 sequence is 15 residues long. Germline-derived CDR1 and CDR2 are MDHEN and SYDVKM. CDR3 sequence reads: CASSLQGNFGSPLHF. CDR3 sequence (DNA): TGTGCCAGCAGTTTACAGGGGAACTTTGGTTCACCCCTCCACTTT.

J is TRBJ1-1 and V is TRBV29-1; D is perhaps TRBD1 (6 bases). Germline CDR1 is SQVTM and CDR2 is ANQGSEA. Deletions cut 7 bases from V and 2 bases from J, with 17 bases between. The CDR3 spans 14 residues. The CDR3 region is CSASAGVPNTEAFF. CDR3 in DNA: TGCAGCGCATCTGCAGGGGTGCCAAACACTGAAGCTTTCTTT.

DNA for the CDR3: TGTGCCAGCAGTATTACAGGTTGGGGTCAGCCCCAGCATTTT. Translation gives CASSITGWGQPQHF. The chain carries TRBV6-1 and TRBJ1-5; D is possibly TRBD1 (5 bases). The ends were cut back, 5 bases at V and 6 bases at J, with 14 bases in the middle. The CDR3 extends over 14 amino acids. Germline V lookup: CDR1 MNHNS, CDR2 SASEGT.

The genes are TRBV4-3 and TRBJ2-2, with D perhaps matching TRBD1 (6 bases). The CDR3 contains 16 residues. Between the trimmed V and J ends, which lost 4 bases and 0 bases, there was a span of 12 bases. Germline CDR1 is LGHNA and CDR2 is YSLEER. CDR3 nucleotide sequence: TGCGCCAGCAGCCGGGGACATGGGGCGAACACCGGGGAGCTGTTTTTT. It is translated as CASSRGHGANTGELFF.

V and J are TRBV4-2 and TRBJ2-2; 8 nucleotides agree with TRBD2. The V and J ends lost 1 base and 2 bases, in that order; junction bases with no gene match: 6. The germline CDR1 and CDR2 sequences are LGHNA and YNFKEQ. This CDR3 is built from 17 residues. The CDR3 spells CASSQGNGGDNTGELFF. The CDR3 nucleotides read TGTGCCAGCAGCCAAGGAAACGGGGGGGACAACACCGGGGAGCTGTTTTTT.

J is TRBJ1-5 and V is TRBV7-9; 8 bases are shared with TRBD1. The V segment lost 4 bases and the J segment 2 bases; nucleotides outside the gene matches: 7. The CDR3 contains 16 residues. CDR1 and CDR2 (germline): SEHNR, FQNEAQ (reference sequence). The CDR3 DNA sequence: TGTGCCAGCAGCTCGTGGACAGGGAGAGGCAATCAGCCCCAGCATTTT. The encoded protein is CASSSWTGRGNQPQHF.

V is TRBV4-3 and J is TRBJ2-7; D gene ambiguous. Germline CDR1 is LGHNA and CDR2 is YSLEER. This CDR3 region has 11 residues. The ends were cut back, 0 bases at V and 7 bases at J, with 4 bases in the middle. The CDR3 region has the DNA TGCGCCAGCAGCCAAGACTGGGAGCAGTACTTC. Protein product: CASSQDWEQYF.

The rearrangement links TRBV7-2 to TRBJ1-3; D remains unclear. V was trimmed by 5 bases and J by 0 bases, leaving 14 bases between them. This CDR3 region has 16 residues. Germline V gives CDR1 SGHTA, CDR2 FQGNSA. The CDR3 nucleotides read TGTGCCAGCAGCCCCCCGGCAGGCCTCTCTGGAAACACCATATATTTT. It specifies CASSPPAGLSGNTIYF.

This clone has only one observation. The V and J genes are TRBV7-9 and TRBJ2-5; D perhaps matches TRBD1 (6 bases). The V end was cut by 5 bases, the J end by 0 bases, with 10 bases between. Germline V gene data show CDR1 as SEHNR and CDR2 as FQNEAQ (reference sequence). The CDR3 is 14 amino acids. DNA of the CDR3: TGTGCCAGCAGCCTGGACAGCTACCAAGAGACCCAGTACTTC. This translates into CASSLDSYQETQYF. The full variable domain, with the rest looked up from reference TRBV7-9 and TRBJ2-5, is DTGVSQNPRHKITKRGQNVTFRCDPISEHNRLYWYRQTLGQGPEFLTYFQNEAQLEKSRLLSDRFSAERPKGSFSTLEIQRTEQGDSAMYLCASSLDSYQETQYFGPGTRLLVL.